Reported below is one TCR beta chain. This sample was taken from a study of cytotoxic CD8 clonotypes in ibrutinib-treated CLL. Repertoires were generated with immunoSEQ multiplex PCR, while TCRdb's copy carries only in-frame clones and drops some. The sample lists 150,000 or so clones; around 82% were seen once. This CDR3 comprises 14 residues. V dropped 5 bases and J dropped 9; count of bases not matched to a gene: 6. Germline V gene lookup returns CDR1 ENHRY and CDR2 SYGVKD. Here the sequenced sample was PBMCs, taken after 36 months of ibrutinib treatment. This TCR derives from a human donor with chronic lymphocytic leukemia. V gene TRBV10-3 combines with J gene TRBJ1-6; 8 bases map to TRBD1. CDR3 DNA: TGTGCCATCAGTAGTGACAGGGGCAGTTCACCCCTCCACTTT. Amino acid sequence: CAISSDRGSSPLHF.